The rows below give T cell receptor beta chains drawn from one sample of a study of blood T cell repertoires in COVID-19. Sequencing used immunoSEQ multiplex PCR; TCRdb keeps in-frame clones, though not all of them. This sample has a few hundred thousand clones, with 88% found just once. The source material was peripheral blood. The source of these receptors is a man aged 65-85 years with acute or convalescent COVID-19. Each CDR3 is given with its conserved first and last residue. D genes are given only for firm matches. Clone size is shown for a subset of rows, as once, few, many or a class of expanded clone.

D gene,V gene,J gene,clone size,CDR3 DNA,CDR3 protein
-,TRBV16,TRBJ2-7,-,TGTGCCAGCAGCCAATCCCTTTCCTACGAGCAGTACTTC,CASSQSLSYEQYF
TRBD2,TRBV28,TRBJ2-5,-,TGTGCCAGCAGCACTGGACTAGCGGGAGTTGAGACCCAGTACTTC,CASSTGLAGVETQYF
TRBD2,TRBV7-9,TRBJ2-1,-,TGTGCCAGCATCCCGGGGGGTGGCAATGAGCAGTTCTTC,CASIPGGGNEQFF
-,TRBV2,TRBJ2-3,-,TGTGCCAGCAGTTCGCCCGAGAGGCCAGATACGCAGTATTTT,CASSSPERPDTQYF
-,TRBV3-1/TRBV3-2,TRBJ2-3,-,TGTGCCAGCAGCCAACCGGGTGCCGGGAACACAGATACGCAGTATTTT,CASSQPGAGNTDTQYF
-,TRBV29-1,TRBJ1-2,-,TGCAGCGTTGGGGAGAACTATGGCTACACCTTC,CSVGENYGYTF
TRBD2,TRBV6-5,TRBJ2-7,-,TGTGCCATCCCTCTAGCGGGAACCTACGAGCAGTACTTC,CAIPLAGTYEQYF
-,TRBV6-2/TRBV6-3,TRBJ2-5,few,TGTGCCAGCAGTTACTTGCTAGACGAGTACCAAGAGACCCAGTACTTC,CASSYLLDEYQETQYF
TRBD1,TRBV20-1,TRBJ1-5,-,TGCAGTGCTAGTTGGACAGGGGGTGGAGTTGGCAATCAGCCCCAGCATTTT,CSASWTGGGVGNQPQHF
-,TRBV30,TRBJ1-1,-,TGTGCCTGGAAAGTCCCTGGCGGGGAAGCTTTCTTT,CAWKVPGGEAFF
-,TRBV29-1,TRBJ2-1,-,TGCAGCGTTGATTCCGGGTTTGGTGAGCAGTTCTTC,CSVDSGFGEQFF
-,TRBV12-5,TRBJ2-3,-,TGTGCTAGTGGTGAACATAGCACAGATACGCAGTATTTT,CASGEHSTDTQYF
TRBD2,TRBV7-9,TRBJ2-1,-,TGTGCCAGCAGCTTACTAGCGGGAGCCTACAATGAGCAGTTCTTC,CASSLLAGAYNEQFF
-,TRBV6-2/TRBV6-3,TRBJ1-1,-,TGTGCCAGCAGCATCCGGAGGGTTGGAACTGAAGCTTTCTTT,CASSIRRVGTEAFF
TRBD2,TRBV27,TRBJ2-5,-,TGTGCCAGCAGACTAGCGGGAGGTGAGACCCAGTACTTC,CASRLAGGETQYF
-,TRBV19,TRBJ2-6,-,TGTGCCAGTAGGAGAGACAACTCTGGGGCCAACGTCCTGACTTTC,CASRRDNSGANVLTF
TRBD1,TRBV10-3,TRBJ2-7,-,TGTGCCATCAGTGAGCACAGGGGCCCAAGCTCCTACGAGCAGTACTTC,CAISEHRGPSSYEQYF
TRBD1,TRBV28,TRBJ2-7,many,TGTGCCAGCAGATCGCAGGGGGCGAAGGAGCAGTACTTC,CASRSQGAKEQYF
-,TRBV4-3,TRBJ1-1,-,TGCGCCAGCAGCCAAGGGCGGGCAGTTTACACTGAAGCTTTCTTT,CASSQGRAVYTEAFF
-,TRBV5-6,TRBJ2-3,-,TGTGCCAGCAGCTTTGACTTTGGGCGGGCGACAGATACGCAGTATTTT,CASSFDFGRATDTQYF
TRBD1,TRBV6-5,TRBJ1-1,-,TGTGCCAGCAGGCAGGGGGCCGACACTGAAGCTTTCTTT,CASRQGADTEAFF
-,TRBV6-1,TRBJ1-5,once,TGTGCCAGCAGTGAAGCCGTCCCAGGAATCAGACAGCCCCAGCATTTT,CASSEAVPGIRQPQHF
-,TRBV5-1,TRBJ2-7,-,TGCGCCAGCAGCTCAACAGGGCTCCCCTACGAGCAGTACTTC,CASSSTGLPYEQYF
-,TRBV3-1/TRBV3-2,TRBJ1-2,-,TGTGCCAGCAGCCAAGAATGGGCAGGGGACTATGGCTACACCTTC,CASSQEWAGDYGYTF
-,TRBV24-1,TRBJ2-1,-,TGTGCCACCAGTGATTCTCAGGGTATGTGGAATGAGCAGTTCTTC,CATSDSQGMWNEQFF
TRBD1,TRBV27,TRBJ2-7,-,TGTGCCAGCAGTTTAGGGCAGGGGGCCTACGAGCAGTACTTC,CASSLGQGAYEQYF
-,TRBV4-3,TRBJ1-2,-,TGCGCCAGCAGCCAAGATCGCCAGGGGAGCTATGGCTACACCTTC,CASSQDRQGSYGYTF
-,TRBV9,TRBJ2-2,-,TGTGCCAGCAGCGCGTCGAGTCCCGGGGAGCTGTTTTTT,CASSASSPGELFF
-,TRBV6-5,TRBJ2-5,once,TGTGCCAGCTCGAGAATCCAAGAGACCCAGTACTTC,CASSRIQETQYF
TRBD1,TRBV27,TRBJ1-2,-,TGTGCCAGCAGACCCTACCTCGACAGGGAGGATGGCTACACCTTC,CASRPYLDREDGYTF
-,TRBV5-6,TRBJ1-1,-,TGTGCCAGCAGCCTGAGGTGGACATTGAACACTGAAGCTTTCTTT,CASSLRWTLNTEAFF
TRBD1,TRBV19,TRBJ1-1,-,TGTGCCAGTGCGAGGGGGCCCGGGAACACTGAAGCTTTCTTT,CASARGPGNTEAFF
-,TRBV5-5,TRBJ1-5,-,TGTGCCAGCAGCCCGCAGGTTAGCAATCAGCCCCAGCATTTT,CASSPQVSNQPQHF
-,TRBV7-7,TRBJ2-7,-,TGTGCCAGCAGCCCGGACAACTCCTACGAGCAGTACTTC,CASSPDNSYEQYF
TRBD1,TRBV6-1,TRBJ1-1,-,TGTGCCAGCAGTGAAGCAGGGACAGTAAACACTGAAGCTTTCTTT,CASSEAGTVNTEAFF
-,TRBV5-5,TRBJ2-7,-,TGTGCCAGCAGCTCTGAACCGACTAGGGAGCAGTACTTC,CASSSEPTREQYF
-,TRBV5-4,TRBJ1-2,-,TGTGCCAGCAGCTTTCCGCAGGGGAACTATGGCTACACCTTC,CASSFPQGNYGYTF
-,TRBV28,TRBJ2-6,-,TGTGCCAGCAGCCCCATTTCAGGGGGGCAAATATCTGGGGCCAACGTCCTGACTTTC,CASSPISGGQISGANVLTF
TRBD2,TRBV6-5,TRBJ2-1,-,TGTGCCAGCAGTCTCTCTAGCGGGTCCTACAATGAGCAGTTCTTC,CASSLSSGSYNEQFF
-,TRBV3-1/TRBV3-2,TRBJ2-1,-,TGTGCCAGCAGCCAAAAACTGGGGGGAAATGTCAATGAGCAGTTCTTC,CASSQKLGGNVNEQFF
TRBD1,TRBV19,TRBJ1-2,-,TGTGCCAGTAGCCCAGGGGGCGAACTCTATGGCTACACCTTC,CASSPGGELYGYTF
-,TRBV10-3,TRBJ1-1,-,TGTGCCATCAGGACAGAAGTGGGCACTGAAGCTTTCTTT,CAIRTEVGTEAFF
-,TRBV27,TRBJ1-6,-,TGTGCCAGCAGTTTATTGGCAGGATTTAATTCACCCCTCCACTTT,CASSLLAGFNSPLHF
-,TRBV3-1/TRBV3-2,TRBJ2-5,-,TGTGCCAGCAGCCAAAGTCGGGAGACCCAGTACTTC,CASSQSRETQYF
TRBD1,TRBV19,TRBJ2-1,-,TGTGCCAGTAGTCAGTCCGGGACAGGTCGCAATGAGCAGTTCTTC,CASSQSGTGRNEQFF